Presented here are 2 T cell receptor beta chains from one specimen sequenced in a study of Ad26.COV2.S vaccination and SARS-CoV-2 variants. The treatment here: about 20 received Ad26.COV2.S at low or high dose, single or two shots; roughly five received placebo; per-sample allocation not given. Collection of the samples took place on day 63 after the first injection of vaccine or placebo. Sequencing used immunoSEQ multiplex PCR; TCRdb keeps in-frame clones, though not all of them. Of 500,000 or so clones in the sample, 70% to 90% are singletons; the top ten hold roughly 13%. Specimen: peripheral blood, collected in a trial of Ad26.COV2.S vaccine versus placebo. These receptors were obtained from a person aged 18-65 years who received the Ad26.COV2.S COVID-19 vaccine or a placebo.

CDR3 nucleotides: TGCAGCGTTTTATCAGATACGCAGTATTTT. It codes for CSVLSDTQYF. This chain uses TRBV29-1 with TRBJ2-3, with D unclear. The V and J ends lost 5 bases and 4 bases respectively, with 4 bases between them. The CDR3 length is 10 residues. CDR1 is SQVTM and CDR2 is ANQGSEA in the germline V gene.

The chain uses TRBV27 and TRBJ2-7; D possibly corresponds to TRBD1 (6 bases). With 3 bases removed from V and 3 bases from J, the gap between germline ends came to 12 bases. CDR3 length equals 14 residues. Germline V CDR1 and CDR2: MNHEY, SMNVEV (reference sequence). CDR3 sequence: CASSFGQSRYEQYF. As DNA, the CDR3 is TGTGCCAGCAGTTTCGGACAGTCTCGCTACGAGCAGTACTTC.